This T cell receptor beta chain stems from a study of shared clonotypes between healthy human individuals. Clones were read by immunoSEQ multiplex PCR, and TCRdb kept only the in-frame ones, dropping some. The repertoire consists of about 2.1 million clones, with about 94% occurring once and the leading ten covering approximately 1.6%. With 1 base removed from V and 1 base from J, the gap between germline ends came to 6 bases. Germline values: CDR1 SGHRS, CDR2 YFSETQ. CDR3 length equals 13 residues. Selected positively for CCR7 and CD45RO-negative, naive CD8 cells excluded terminally differentiated effector memory CD45RA+ cells.

This sequence joins TRBV5-1 and TRBJ2-7, with D possibly matching TRBD2 (5 bases). The sequenced sample consisted of naive CD8+ T cells from PBMCs. This sequence originates from a man between 18 and 35 years old in good health. Some clones in this sample may be carry-over from other donors' samples. The CDR3: CASSLWTSYEQYF. CDR3 DNA: TGCGCCAGCAGCTTGTGGACTTCCTACGAGCAGTACTTC. The variable domain in full, completed from reference TRBV5-1 and TRBJ2-7, reads KAGVTQTPRYLIKTRGQQVTLSCSPISGHRSVSWYQQTPGQGLQFLFEYFSETQRNKGNFPGRFSGRQFSNSRSEMNVSTLELGDSALYLCASSLWTSYEQYFGPGTRLTVT.